This T cell receptor (beta chain) comes out of a study of cytomegalovirus exposure and HLA in healthy donors. General observations from the study: TCR sequences were mostly rare, though some public TCRs occurred in many donors. Associated with cytomegalovirus, according to the listing, were 150 to 200 TCR beta chains. In vitro testing confirmed a few CMV-associated chains as specific for CMV antigens.

Regarding this clone: Its antigen remains unidentified.

Here immunoSEQ multiplex PCR was the method, and the copy in TCRdb shows in-frame clones only, minus some. This repertoire shows approximately 150,000 clones, around nine tenths found once; its top ten account for around 3.2%. Germline lookup yields CDR1 GTSNPN and CDR2 SVGIG (reference sequence). The CDR3 is 18 amino acids. V gave up 3 bases and J gave up 5 bases, with 25 bases separating them. This chain joins TRBV30 and TRBJ2-2; TRBD1 might be the D (6 bases). The source material was PBMCs. This clonotype was sampled from a young woman in good health and CMV-seropositive. CDR3 nucleotides: TGTGCCTGGAGCCCTCAGGGGCTTTACGTCGAAGATACCGGGGAGCTGTTTTTT. It specifies CAWSPQGLYVEDTGELFF. Full variable domain (rest looked up from reference TRBV30 and TRBJ2-2): SQTIHQWPATLVQPVGSPLSLECTVEGTSNPNLYWYRQAAGRGLQLLFYSVGIGQISSEVPQNLSASRPQDRQFILSSKKLLLSDSGFYLCAWSPQGLYVEDTGELFFGEGSRLTVL.